The next 3 T cell receptor beta chains were all read from a single sample in a study of blood T cell repertoires in COVID-19. TCRdb keeps only in-frame clones here, not all; method: immunoSEQ multiplex PCR. Here the sample spans a few hundred thousand clones, approximately 80% being singletons. Sequenced sample: peripheral blood. These receptors came from a human donor with acute or convalescent COVID-19. The donor label of this sample is uncertain.

The gene calls are TRBV18 and TRBJ2-7; 8 bases match TRBD1. Germline V gene data show CDR1 as KGHSH and CDR2 as LQKENI. The V segment lost 0 bases and the J segment 2 bases; nucleotides outside the gene matches: 3. CDR3 length: 15 residues. This CDR3 is CASSPPGTGTYEQYF. In DNA, the CDR3 is TGTGCCAGCTCACCACCCGGGACAGGAACCTACGAGCAGTACTTC.

This rearrangement joins TRBV28 to TRBJ1-6, with 10 positions matching TRBD1. The CDR3 runs to 14 residues. CDR1 is MDHEN and CDR2 is SYDVKM in the germline V gene. V lost 4 bases to trimming and J lost 10 bases; unmatched junction nucleotides: 4. The CDR3 loop is CASSSGTGVSPLHF. The DNA for the CDR3 is TGTGCCAGCAGTTCCGGGACAGGGGTGTCACCCCTCCACTTT.

The chain couples TRBV7-2 to TRBJ1-4; 7 bases are shared with TRBD1. This CDR3 comprises 16 residues. The J segment lost 7 bases and the V segment lost 10 bases, leaving 18 bases of the junction unmatched. The germline gives CDR1 SGHTA, CDR2 FQGNSA. CDR3 sequence: CATSEQGPIRGEKLFF. CDR3 nucleotide sequence: TGTGCCACCTCCGAACAGGGGCCCATTCGGGGTGAAAAACTGTTTTTT. The variable domain in full, with the rest retrieved from reference TRBV7-2 and TRBJ1-4, is GAGVSQSPSNKVTEKGKDVELRCDPISGHTALYWYRQSLGQGLEFLIYFQGNSAPDKSGLPSDRFSAERTGGSVSTLTIQRTQQEDSAVYLCATSEQGPIRGEKLFFGSGTQLSVL.